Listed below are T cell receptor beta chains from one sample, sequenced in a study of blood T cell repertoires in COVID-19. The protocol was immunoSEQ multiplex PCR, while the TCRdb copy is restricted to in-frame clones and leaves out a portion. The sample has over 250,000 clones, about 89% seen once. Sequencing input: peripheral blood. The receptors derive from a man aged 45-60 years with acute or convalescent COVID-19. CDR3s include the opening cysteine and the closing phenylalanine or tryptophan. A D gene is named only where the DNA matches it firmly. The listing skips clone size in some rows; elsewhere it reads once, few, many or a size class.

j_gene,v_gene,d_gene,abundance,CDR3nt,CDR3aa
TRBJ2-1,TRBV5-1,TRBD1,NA,TGCGCCAGCCGCGGGCAGGGGGCGACTCGTGAGCAGTTCTTC,CASRGQGATREQFF
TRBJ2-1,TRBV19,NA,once,TGTGCCACCCGCGCGCCGTACAATGAGCAGTTCTTC,CATRAPYNEQFF
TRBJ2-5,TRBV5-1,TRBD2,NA,TGCGCCAGCAGCGGCCATTTGCGGGGGGGCTACGAGACCCAGTACTTC,CASSGHLRGGYETQYF
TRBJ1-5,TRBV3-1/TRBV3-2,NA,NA,TGTGCCAGCAGCCCCCTGCGGGATCAGCCCCAGCATTTT,CASSPLRDQPQHF
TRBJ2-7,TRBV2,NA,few,TGTGCCAGCAGGGATAGGGGTTCAAGGTACGAGCAGTACTTC,CASRDRGSRYEQYF
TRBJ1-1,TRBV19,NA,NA,TGTGCCAGCACTACAGGACTGAACACTGAAGCTTTCTTT,CASTTGLNTEAFF
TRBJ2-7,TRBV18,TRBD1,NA,TGTGCCAGCTCACTAACCGGGACAGAACTTTCCTACGAGCAGTACTTC,CASSLTGTELSYEQYF
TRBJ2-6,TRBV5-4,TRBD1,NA,TGTGCCAGCAGCGCCGGTGGGACAGCCCCCGTCCTGACTTTC,CASSAGGTAPVLTF
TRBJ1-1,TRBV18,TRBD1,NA,TGTGCCAGCTCACGGACAGGGAGTAACACTGAAGCTTTCTTT,CASSRTGSNTEAFF
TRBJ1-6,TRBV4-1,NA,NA,TGCGCCAGCAGCCTAACAAACGGGGAAGCCCTCCACTTT,CASSLTNGEALHF
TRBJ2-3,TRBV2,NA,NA,TGTGCCAGCTGGGCAGCTAGCACAGATACGCAGTATTTT,CASWAASTDTQYF
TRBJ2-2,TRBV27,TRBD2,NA,TGTGCCAGCAGTTTCCGGGAGGGAGGCACCGGGGAGCTGTTTTTT,CASSFREGGTGELFF
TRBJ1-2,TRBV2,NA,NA,TGTGCCAGCAGTGTAGAAGAGTATGGCTACACCTTC,CASSVEEYGYTF
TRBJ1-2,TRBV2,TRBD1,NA,TGTGCCAGCGAACAGGGGGCCTATGGCTACACCTTC,CASEQGAYGYTF
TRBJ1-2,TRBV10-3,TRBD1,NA,TGTGCCATCAGTGAGGAACAGGGGGCATGGGGCTACACCTTC,CAISEEQGAWGYTF
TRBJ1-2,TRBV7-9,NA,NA,TGTGCCAGCAGCTTGGCAGACTATGGCTACACCTTC,CASSLADYGYTF
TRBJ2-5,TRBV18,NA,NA,TGTGCCAGCTCACCGGGGGACTCAAAAGAGACCCAGTACTTC,CASSPGDSKETQYF
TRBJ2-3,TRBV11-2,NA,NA,TGTGCCAGCAGCTTAGGATCGGCAGGGGGCACAGATACGCAGTATTTT,CASSLGSAGGTDTQYF
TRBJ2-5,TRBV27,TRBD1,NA,TGTGCCAGCAGTCCCGGGACAGGTGGAGAGACCCAGTACTTC,CASSPGTGGETQYF
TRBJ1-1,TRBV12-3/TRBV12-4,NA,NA,TGTGCCAGCAGTTTTAGTTTGGGGGGGGAAGCTTTCTTT,CASSFSLGGEAFF
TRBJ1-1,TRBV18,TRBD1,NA,TGTGCCAGCTCACCGAGGGGACAGGGGCCGAACACTGAAGCTTTCTTT,CASSPRGQGPNTEAFF
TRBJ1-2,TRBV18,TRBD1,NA,TGTGCCAGCTCACCGGGACAGGGAAGGGATGGCTACACCTTC,CASSPGQGRDGYTF
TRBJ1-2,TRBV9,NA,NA,TGTGCCAGCAGTGCAGGCCAAGCAGGGGTCTATGGCTACACCTTC,CASSAGQAGVYGYTF
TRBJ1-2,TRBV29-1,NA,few,TGCAGCGTTGAACGTAGGGGAAGCTATGGCTACACCTTC,CSVERRGSYGYTF
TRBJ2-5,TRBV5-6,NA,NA,TGTGCCAGCAGCTTATCGGCAGGGTGGGAGACCCAGTACTTC,CASSLSAGWETQYF
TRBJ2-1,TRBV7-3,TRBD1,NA,TGTGCCAGCAGCTTAAACCCGGGACAGGGGTCCTACAATGAGCAGTTCTTC,CASSLNPGQGSYNEQFF
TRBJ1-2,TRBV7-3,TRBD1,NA,TGTGCCAGCAGCTACCCCGGACAGGCGAACTATGGCTACACCTTC,CASSYPGQANYGYTF
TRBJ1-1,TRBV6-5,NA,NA,TGTGCCAGCAAAGAAGAGACTGAAGCTTTCTTT,CASKEETEAFF
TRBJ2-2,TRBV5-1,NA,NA,TGCGCCAGCAGCTTGGCAGGGCCGAACACCGGGGAGCTGTTTTTT,CASSLAGPNTGELFF
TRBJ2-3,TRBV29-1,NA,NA,TGCAGCGCCGATGGGCCGTCAGGAGATACGCAGTATTTT,CSADGPSGDTQYF
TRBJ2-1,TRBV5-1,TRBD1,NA,TGCGCCAGCAGCTTCGGGACAGGGGGCAATGAGCAGTTCTTC,CASSFGTGGNEQFF
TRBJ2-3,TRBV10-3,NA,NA,TGTGCCATCAGTGAGCCCCTAGCGCAAACCACAGATACGCAGTATTTT,CAISEPLAQTTDTQYF
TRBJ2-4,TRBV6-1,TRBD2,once,TGTGCCAGCAGTGATCGGACGGCGGGGGGAAACATTCAGTACTTC,CASSDRTAGGNIQYF
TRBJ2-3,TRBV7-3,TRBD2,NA,TGTGCCAGCACCCAGAGCGGGGGACCCACAGATACGCAGTATTTT,CASTQSGGPTDTQYF
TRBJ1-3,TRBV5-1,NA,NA,TGCGCCAGCAGCCCCGCAGAGGGCCCTGGAAACACCATATATTTT,CASSPAEGPGNTIYF
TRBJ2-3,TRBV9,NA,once,TGTGCCAGCAGCGTCTTCGGGACTAGCACAGATACGCAGTATTTT,CASSVFGTSTDTQYF
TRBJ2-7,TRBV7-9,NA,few,TGTGCCAGCAGCTTTGGTACAGGGAGTACCTACGAGCAGTACTTC,CASSFGTGSTYEQYF